This T cell receptor beta chain was documented in a study of cytomegalovirus exposure and HLA in healthy donors. Researchers ran the PCR with 60 Vbeta and 13 Jbeta primers. TCRdb keeps only in-frame clones here, not all; method: immunoSEQ multiplex PCR. The repertoire holds 150,000 to 200,000 clones, around three quarters seen once, with about 4.4% in the top ten. Germline-derived CDR1 and CDR2 are LGHNA and YNFKEQ. The ends were cut back, 1 base at V and 4 bases at J, with 11 bases in the middle. There are 14 residues in the CDR3. Overall study findings and caveats: Later analysis suggested most CMV-associated TCR beta chains were HLA-restricted.

About this clone itself: Its antigen is undetermined.

The chain uses TRBV4-2 and TRBJ2-7, with D perhaps matching TRBD2 (6 bases). Sequenced material: PBMCs. The clonotype originates from a woman aged 25 to 39 in good health and CMV-seropositive. This CDR3 is CASSQGLVSYEQYF. CDR3 sequence (DNA): TGTGCCAGCAGCCAAGGACTAGTCAGTTACGAGCAGTACTTC.